This TCR beta chain was sequenced in a study of cytomegalovirus exposure and HLA in healthy donors. In the PCR, 60 Vbeta and 13 Jbeta primers were used. Clones were sequenced by immunoSEQ multiplex PCR, and TCRdb holds only the in-frame ones, with some missing. The data show about 180,000 clones, less than 80% seen once. General study points: The study labeled 170 or so TCR beta chains cytomegalovirus-associated.

This clone has a single count. Its antigen is unknown. The CDR3 has 13 amino acids. CDR1 is LNHDA, CDR2 SQIVND, per germline (reference sequence). V lost 4 bases, J lost 2 bases, and 1 base stayed unmatched. The chain has TRBV19 and TRBJ2-5, with TRBD2 matching over 7 bases. The source material was PBMCs. The TCR sequence derives from a man in his late teens or twenties in good health and CMV-seronegative. In nucleotides, the CDR3 is TGTGCCAGTAGTACGGGGGGTCAAGAGACCCAGTACTTC. Translation: CASSTGGQETQYF.